This T cell receptor beta chain was documented in a study of T cell responses to AZD1222 COVID-19 vaccine. CDR1 and CDR2 from the germline V gene are KGHSH and LQKENI. There are 13 residues in the CDR3. V gave up 6 bases and J gave up 0 bases, with 9 bases separating them. The table came from immunoSEQ multiplex PCR; TCRdb's copy has only in-frame clones and leaves some out. The sample yields approximately 110,000 clones, around 84% seen once. The TCR originated in an adult in good health. Material: peripheral blood, obtained on day 0 of AZD1222 vaccination. The V and J genes are TRBV18 and TRBJ2-7; D might be TRBD1 (5 bases). CDR3 sequence: CASSQTASYEQYF. The CDR3 DNA follows: TGTGCCAGCTCGCAGACAGCCTCCTACGAGCAGTACTTC.